The clone carrying this TCR beta chain showed up just once. Survey-level TCR beta sequencing used the immunoSEQ assay. TCRdb keeps only in-frame clones here, not all; method: immunoSEQ multiplex PCR. The sample yields around 50,000 clones, about 92% seen once. The germline V gene has CDR1 SEHNR and CDR2 FQNEAQ (reference sequence). The CDR3 spans 14 residues. V lost 7 bases, J lost 5 bases, and 18 bases lay in between. The TCR sequence derives from a man aged 35 to 55 with rheumatoid arthritis. The genes are TRBV7-9 and TRBJ2-7; D may be TRBD1 (5 bases). Sequencing was done on a sample of PBMCs. The CDR3 DNA reads as TGTGCCAGCACCCCAGCTGCTGGCAGGGACGAGCAGTACTTC. Residues: CASTPAAGRDEQYF.